The 25 T cell receptor beta chains below all came from one sample that was sequenced in a study of T cells in Graves' hyperthyroidism and ophthalmopathy. TCR beta CDR3 region amplification was performed from RNA transcripts. HTBI primers were the set used in a first-round RT-PCR of the TCR CDR3. TCRdb called the multiplex PCR reads again in MiXCR, with one record for every CDR3 protein. The sample holds 500,000 to 600,000 distinct CDR3 sequences; 35% to 55% are singletons and the top ten take about 8%. Sequencing used peripheral blood or thyroid tissue (not recorded which). The source of these receptors is a woman aged 18-35 years with Graves' hyperthyroidism.

The rearrangement uses TRBV29-1 and TRBJ1-3, with D unresolved. Germline V gene lookup returns CDR1 SQVTM and CDR2 ANQGSEA. This CDR3 has 11 amino acids. The DNA of the CDR3 is TGCACCCTTAGAGGAGGAAACACCATATATTTT. Translation: CTLRGGNTIYF. Together with reference TRBV29-1 and TRBJ1-3, the CDR3 gives the full variable domain: SAVISQKPSRDICQRGTSLTIQCQVDSQVTMMFWYRQQPGQSLTLIATANQGSEATYESGFVIDKFPISRPNLTFSTLTVSNMSPEDSSIYLCTLRGGNTIYFGEGSWLTVV.

This clonotype was counted many times. This CDR3 is CASSLQGIGDTEAFF. CDR3 DNA: TGTGCCAGCAGTTTACAGGGAATAGGCGACACTGAAGCTTTCTTT. This chain joins TRBV9 and TRBJ1-1; possibly TRBD1 for D (6 bases). The CDR3 runs 15 residues. Germline V CDR1 and CDR2: SGDLS, YYNGEE. V was pared by 5 bases and J by 3 bases, with 17 bases between.

This clonotype was seen repeatedly, ten times or more. The chain carries TRBV5-1 and TRBJ1-2; D unclear. CDR3 length equals 14 residues. Germline CDR1 is SGHRS and CDR2 is YFSETQ. With 3 bases removed from V and 5 bases from J, the gap between germline ends came to 14 bases. Here the CDR3 DNA reads TGCGCCAGCAGCTATGACGGAGAAGATTATGGCTACACCTTC. Its protein is CASSYDGEDYGYTF.

The rearrangement joins TRBV20-1 to TRBJ2-7, with D uncertain. This CDR3 has 13 residues. The germline V gene has CDR1 DFQATT and CDR2 SNEGSKA (reference sequence). Between the trimmed V and J ends, which lost 5 bases and 0 bases, there was a span of 11 bases. The CDR3, as DNA: TGCAGTGCTGTGGGAACGCACTCCTACGAGCAGTACTTC. Its translation: CSAVGTHSYEQYF.

This chain links TRBV7-9 with TRBJ1-1, with TRBD1 matching 8 bases. The CDR3 loop spans 13 amino acids. Unmatched junction bases numbered 4, after V lost 6 bases and J lost 4 bases. In germline, CDR1 is SEHNR, CDR2 FQNEAQ (reference sequence). The CDR3 nucleotides read TGTGCCAGCAGGGCAGGGGGCTTCACTGAAGCTTTCTTT. Protein: CASRAGGFTEAFF. The variable domain in full, with the rest retrieved from reference TRBV7-9 and TRBJ1-1, is DTGVSQNPRHKITKRGQNVTFRCDPISEHNRLYWYRQTLGQGPEFLTYFQNEAQLEKSRLLSDRFSAERPKGSFSTLEIQRTEQGDSAMYLCASRAGGFTEAFFGQGTRLTVV.

The V and J genes are TRBV6-6 and TRBJ1-4; weak D call: TRBD1 (5 bases). From germline, CDR1 is MNHNY and CDR2 SVGAGI (reference sequence). Deletions cut 2 bases from V and 8 bases from J, with 9 bases between. The CDR3 loop spans 13 amino acids. CDR3 in DNA: TGTGCCAGCAGTTACGGGGGGGAAGAAAAACTGTTTTTT. This gives the protein CASSYGGEEKLFF.

This clonotype showed up many times. Written as DNA, the CDR3 is TGTGCCAGCAGCGCCTACAGTGATTACTCTGGGGCCAACGTCCTGACTTTC. Translating it yields CASSAYSDYSGANVLTF. The V gene is TRBV5-6, the J gene TRBJ2-6, with D unclear. Germline V CDR1 and CDR2: SGHDT, YYEEEE. The CDR3 extends over 17 amino acids. V shed 4 bases and J shed 0 bases, with 14 bases lying between them.

To note about this clonotype: A read error may explain this, as a much larger clone is one base away. The chain recombines TRBV11-1 with TRBJ1-1; D not resolved. Looked up from germline, CDR1 is SGHAT and CDR2 is FQDESV (reference sequence). This CDR3 is 12 amino acids long. The CDR3 DNA is TGTGCCAGCAGCTTATCACGGACTGGAGCTTTCTTT. This translates into CASSLSRTGAFF.

This clonotype was detected ten times or more. The V and J genes are TRBV20-1 and TRBJ1-2; weak D call: TRBD1 (5 bases). Germline CDR1 is DFQATT and CDR2 is SNEGSKA (reference sequence). CDR3 size: 13 residues. V was clipped by 4 bases and J by 8 bases, with 17 bases between them. The chain's CDR3 is CSAIRDRLIGYTF. In nucleotides, the CDR3 is TGCAGTGCTATCAGGGACCGACTCATCGGCTACACCTTC.

The chain employs TRBV2 and TRBJ2-3; TRBD2 matches 13 bases. V lost 6 bases to trimming and J lost 4 bases; unmatched junction nucleotides: 7. CDR3 length: 16 residues. Germline V lookup: CDR1 SNHLY, CDR2 FYNNEI. CDR3 amino acids: CASSELAGGFPDTQYF. In DNA, the CDR3 is TGTGCCAGCAGCGAACTAGCGGGAGGGTTCCCAGATACGCAGTATTTT.

This chain links TRBV2 with TRBJ2-6, with D perhaps matching TRBD1 (5 bases). The V end lost 6 bases, the J end lost 0 bases, and 9 bases lay between the germline ends. There are 15 residues in the CDR3. Germline CDR1 SNHLY, CDR2 FYNNEI. The CDR3 nucleotides are TGTGCCAGCAGAGAGGACAACTCTGGGGCCAACGTCCTGACTTTC. Amino acids: CASREDNSGANVLTF.

As DNA, the CDR3 is TGCAGTGCTGAGGGGGACAAGCAAGAGACCCAGCATTTT. Encoded protein: CSAEGDKQETQHF. The chain links TRBV20-1 to TRBJ1-5, with D tentatively TRBD1 (6 bases). Trimming pared 5 bases from V and 11 bases from J, leaving 19 bases between. Per germline, CDR1 DFQATT and CDR2 SNEGSKA (reference sequence). The CDR3 consists of 13 residues.

The chain joins TRBV2 to TRBJ1-6; 9 nucleotides line up with TRBD1. The CDR3 has 16 residues. The junction had 14 bases not matched to a gene; V was cut back by 7 bases and J by 10 bases. Germline CDR1 reads SNHLY; CDR2 reads FYNNEI. The CDR3 DNA is TGTGCCAGCAAACTCGCTCGGACAGGGGAGGACTCACCCCTCCACTTT. Translation gives CASKLARTGEDSPLHF. The full variable domain, rest sourced from reference TRBV2 and TRBJ1-6, is EPEVTQTPSHQVTQMGQEVILRCVPISNHLYFYWYRQILGQKVEFLVSFYNNEISEKSEIFDDQFSVERPDGSNFTLKIRSTKLEDSAMYFCASKLARTGEDSPLHFGNGTRLTVT.

This clonotype was detected only once. The V call is TRBV7-3, the J call TRBJ1-5; no definite D call. Trimming shortened V by 5 bases and J by 15 bases, and 11 bases separated the two germline ends. The CDR3 is 10 residues long. Germline CDR1 is SGHTA and CDR2 is FQGTGA. CDR3 region: CASSPGDGHF. DNA of the CDR3: TGTGCCAGCAGCCCGGGAGACGGGCATTTT.

Ten or more counts support this clonotype. The CDR3 DNA sequence: TGTGCCAGCAGCTTAACATTGACAGCCTATGGCTACACCTTC. The encoded protein is CASSLTLTAYGYTF. The rearrangement joins TRBV7-2 to TRBJ1-2; D possibly corresponds to TRBD1 (5 bases). V was cut by 2 bases and J by 4 bases, with 11 bases left in between. This CDR3 contains 14 residues. Germline V lookup: CDR1 SGHTA, CDR2 FQGNSA.

This clonotype came up many times. The rearrangement joins TRBV6-5 to TRBJ2-7; D is unresolved. The CDR3 spans 14 residues. CDR1 and CDR2 (germline): MNHEY, SVGAGI. The V gene lost 9 bases and the J gene lost 6 bases, with 21 bases spanning the gap. CDR3 sequence (DNA): TGTGCCAGAGAATTTACAGCGTGTTGCTGCGAGCAGTACTTC. It encodes CAREFTACCCEQYF.

The sample holds many counts of this clonotype. V is TRBV11-1 and J is TRBJ1-1; TRBD1 is a possible D gene (6 bases). V was shortened by 7 bases and J by 4 bases, with 19 bases between the two germline ends. CDR1 SGHAT and CDR2 FQDESV come from the germline V gene (reference sequence). CDR3 length: 15 residues. The CDR3 spells CASTPAGGRITEAFF. For the CDR3, the DNA is TGTGCCAGCACCCCAGCCGGGGGGCGAATCACTGAAGCTTTCTTT.

This clonotype occurred once. The chain is built from TRBV29-1 and TRBJ2-7; 12 bases are shared with TRBD2. The length of the CDR3 is 15 residues. CDR1 is SQVTM, CDR2 ANQGSEA, per germline. V lost 7 bases and J lost 6; bases outside the gene matches: 13. DNA for the CDR3: TGCAGCGCTGGGCCGAGCCTAGCGGGAGGGAGCGAGCAGTACTTC. Amino acids: CSAGPSLAGGSEQYF.

DNA of the CDR3: TGCAGCATCCTGACAAGGGGGAGAGAGACCCAGTACTTC. Encoded protein: CSILTRGRETQYF. J is TRBJ2-5 and V is TRBV29-1, with D possibly TRBD1 on 6 matching bases. Looked up from germline, CDR1 is SQVTM and CDR2 is ANQGSEA. The CDR3 is 13 amino acids. Trimming shortened V by 8 bases and J by 4 bases, and 17 bases separated the two germline ends.

The chain links TRBV20-1 to TRBJ1-1; 8 bases map to TRBD1. Germline lookup yields CDR1 DFQATT and CDR2 SNEGSKA (reference sequence). V lost 2 bases, J lost 11 bases, and 1 base stayed unmatched. The CDR3 loop spans 10 amino acids. Here the CDR3 reads CSARRQGAFF. The CDR3 DNA follows: TGCAGTGCTAGAAGACAGGGGGCTTTCTTT.

This clonotype was seen repeatedly, ten times or more. The CDR3 nucleotides read TGTGCCAGCAGCTTGGGAAACGGACACGCGGAGACCCAGTACTTC. Translated, it gives CASSLGNGHAETQYF. The chain has TRBV5-4 and TRBJ2-5; a weak D match, TRBD1 (5 bases). V was cut by 0 bases and J by 5 bases, with 14 bases left in between. The CDR3 is 15 residues long. Germline V gene data show CDR1 as SGHNT and CDR2 as YYREEE (reference sequence).

A note on this clonotype: This could be a read error, since a much larger clone is one nucleotide away. V gene TRBV12-3 or TRBV12-4 combines with J gene TRBJ1-1; 11 bases agree with TRBD1. The CDR3 extends over 15 amino acids. With 5 bases clipped from V and 3 bases from J, the junction kept 5 bases outside the gene matches. CDR3 protein: CASSPPGQGDTEAFF. CDR3 nucleotides: TGTGCCAGCAGTCCTCCGGGACAGGGGGACACTGAAGCTTTCTTT.

Many counts were recorded for this clonotype. The gene calls are TRBV12-5 and TRBJ1-1, with D hard to call. The ends were cut back, 4 bases at V and 1 base at J, with 13 bases in the middle. Looked up from germline, CDR1 is LGHNT and CDR2 is FRNRAP. The CDR3 runs 15 residues. The CDR3 DNA is TGTGCTAGTGGTTCATCCGACGGAAGGAACACTGAAGCTTTCTTT. Protein: CASGSSDGRNTEAFF.

Details on this clonotype: The conserved closing phenylalanine or tryptophan is absent in this CDR3, likely reflecting a read error. No DNA is shown, since the ends of the CDR3 on it are uncertain; the CDR3 is the one TCRdb lists. This sequence joins TRBV6-1 and TRBJ2-2. Looked up from germline, CDR1 is MNHNS and CDR2 is SASEGT. 13 amino acids form the CDR3, both terminal residues included. CDR3 protein: CASTLGRHRGAVV.

There are many counts of this clonotype. The V gene is TRBV2, the J gene TRBJ2-7; 10 nucleotides match TRBD2. J was trimmed by 6 bases and V by 2 bases; bases with no gene match: 4. Germline loops: CDR1 SNHLY, CDR2 FYNNEI. CDR3 size: 14 residues. The CDR3: CASSESGRASEQYF. CDR3 nucleotide sequence: TGTGCCAGCAGTGAAAGCGGGAGGGCCAGCGAGCAGTACTTC.